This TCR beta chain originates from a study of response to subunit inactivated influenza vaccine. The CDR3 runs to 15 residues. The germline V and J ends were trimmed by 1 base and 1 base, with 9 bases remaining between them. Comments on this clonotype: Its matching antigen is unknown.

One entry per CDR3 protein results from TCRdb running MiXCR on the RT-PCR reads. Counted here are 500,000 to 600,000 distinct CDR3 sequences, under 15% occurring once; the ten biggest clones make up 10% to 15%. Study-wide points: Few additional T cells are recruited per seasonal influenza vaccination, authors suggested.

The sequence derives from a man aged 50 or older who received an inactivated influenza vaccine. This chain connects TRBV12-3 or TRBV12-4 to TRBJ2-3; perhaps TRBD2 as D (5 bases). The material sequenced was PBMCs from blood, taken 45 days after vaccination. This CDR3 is CASSLGRRGTDTQYF. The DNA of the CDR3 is TGTGCCAGCAGTTTAGGGCGGCGGGGCACAGATACGCAGTATTTT.